These 13 T cell receptor beta chains were sequenced from one sample in a study of regulatory T cells in long-lasting Graves disease. Arm-PCR of CDR3 regions and iRepertoire HTBI primers were used to build TCR beta libraries. From the multiplex PCR reads, TCRdb called clonotypes with MiXCR, one entry per CDR3 protein. The data contain hundreds of thousands of distinct CDR3 sequences, approximately 15% of them singletons. Time point denoted: newly diagnosed GD, antithyroid drugs for less than 3 months. Isolated PBMC RNA provided the starting material for the TCR library. This same sample was also part of a study on T cells in Graves' hyperthyroidism and ophthalmopathy.

Here the sequenced sample was peripheral blood mononuclear cells (PBMCs), taken at new diagnosis, from a patient treated with antithyroid drugs. Receptor source: a young woman with Graves disease.

This clonotype was found a few times. This chain uses TRBV19 with TRBJ1-2; D call uncertain. Germline loops: CDR1 LNHDA, CDR2 SQIVND (reference sequence). V gave up 5 bases and J gave up 7 bases, with 23 bases separating them. The CDR3 totals 16 residues. For the CDR3, the DNA is TGTGCCAGTAGTCAAGCCCACCGGGATCTTATGCGTGGCTACACCTTC. As protein: CASSQAHRDLMRGYTF.

Many counts were recorded for this clonotype. This chain uses TRBV20-1 with TRBJ2-5, with TRBD2 matching over 7 bases. Per the germline V gene, CDR1 is DFQATT and CDR2 is SNEGSKA (reference sequence). This CDR3 has 14 residues. With V trimmed by 2 bases and J by 2 bases, 5 bases remained unmatched. DNA of the CDR3: TGCAGTGCTAGAAAAGGGACTACTCAAGAGACCCAGTACTTC. This sequence encodes CSARKGTTQETQYF.

The J gene is TRBJ1-6, the V gene TRBV7-2; D uncertain. There are 14 residues in the CDR3. Germline V CDR1 and CDR2: SGHTA, FQGNSA. V lost 5 bases to trimming and J lost 11 bases, with 16 bases between them. CDR3 sequence reads: CASSPREIWAPLHF. As DNA, the CDR3 is TGTGCCAGCAGCCCCCGGGAGATCTGGGCACCCCTCCACTTT.

The chain combines TRBV19 with TRBJ1-5; tentatively, D is TRBD1 (6 bases). The germline gives CDR1 LNHDA, CDR2 SQIVND (reference sequence). V lost 7 bases and J lost 7, with 14 bases in between. This CDR3 comprises 13 residues. Here the CDR3 reads CASNLERGQPQHF. CDR3 bases: TGTGCCAGTAATCTGGAGAGGGGGCAGCCCCAGCATTTT.

V is TRBV7-2 and J is TRBJ1-2; D unresolved. The CDR3 spans 14 residues. Germline V gene sequence: CDR1 SGHTA, CDR2 FQGNSA. With 7 bases removed from V and 7 bases from J, the gap between germline ends came to 19 bases. The CDR3 DNA reads as TGTGCCAGCACCCCCCCTGGCGGGAATCGTGGCTACACCTTC. It specifies CASTPPGGNRGYTF.

The gene calls are TRBV28 and TRBJ2-7; 7 bases are a match to TRBD2. Germline assignment: CDR1 MDHEN and CDR2 SYDVKM. Unmatched junction bases numbered 12, after V lost 2 bases and J lost 5 bases. This CDR3 contains 16 residues. The CDR3 reads CASSLISSGIINEQYF. For the CDR3, the DNA is TGTGCCAGCAGTTTAATTTCTAGCGGCATAATTAACGAGCAGTACTTC.

This clonotype was recorded a few times. The chain combines TRBV4-1 with TRBJ1-1, with a possible D match to TRBD1 (5 bases). The V end lost 2 bases, the J end lost 3 bases, and 13 bases lay between the germline ends. The CDR3 contains 15 residues. Germline V gene sequence: CDR1 MGHRA, CDR2 YSYEKL. The CDR3 reads CASSQPGTAYTEAFF. CDR3 DNA: TGCGCCAGCAGCCAACCCGGGACGGCCTACACTGAAGCTTTCTTT.

The chain carries TRBV2 and TRBJ2-3; tentatively, D is TRBD2 (6 bases). Germline loops: CDR1 SNHLY, CDR2 FYNNEI. With 7 bases removed from V and 6 bases from J, the gap between germline ends came to 20 bases. The CDR3 totals 15 residues. The CDR3 coding sequence is TGTGCCAGCAAAGGAACGGGAGCCTGGGGTGATACGCAGTATTTT. This encodes CASKGTGAWGDTQYF.

At least ten counts were recorded for this clonotype. This chain joins TRBV7-6 and TRBJ2-1; no firm D call. The CDR3 length is 13 residues. Germline lookup yields CDR1 SGHVS and CDR2 FNYEAQ. V lost 5 bases and J lost 4, with 9 bases in between. In DNA form, the CDR3 reads TGTGCCAGCAGCCCCGACACGTACAATGAGCAGTTCTTC. It yields the protein CASSPDTYNEQFF.

This chain uses TRBV24-1 with TRBJ1-2, with D hard to call. This CDR3 has 14 residues. Germline V gene sequence: CDR1 KGHDR, CDR2 SFDVKD. V dropped 5 bases and J dropped 0 bases, with 9 bases sitting between them. The DNA of the CDR3 is TGTGCCACCAGTGGGGTCTCGGCTAACTATGGCTACACCTTC. This translates into CATSGVSANYGYTF.

As to this clonotype: A read error may be the cause here, since a much bigger clone is one base away. This rearrangement joins TRBV7-9 to TRBJ2-7; D is unclear. CDR3 length: 12 residues. The germline V gene encodes CDR1 SEHNR and CDR2 FQNEAQ (reference sequence). CDR3 amino acids: CASSLAPGEQHF. The CDR3, as DNA: TGTGCCAGCAGCTTAGCGCCGGGCGAGCAGCACTTC.

This clonotype was seen at least ten times. The chain couples TRBV28 to TRBJ2-1; 8 bases are shared with TRBD2. The CDR3 has 14 amino acids. Germline loops: CDR1 MDHEN, CDR2 SYDVKM. Losses at the gene ends were 3 bases for V and 6 bases for J; bases not matched to a gene: 4. The CDR3 is CASSFERGFNEQFF. In nucleotides, the CDR3 is TGTGCCAGCAGTTTTGAGCGGGGGTTCAATGAGCAGTTCTTC.

This clonotype was detected many times. The chain is built from TRBV6-1 and TRBJ2-1; D remains ambiguous. The CDR3 contains 12 residues. CDR1 and CDR2 from the germline V gene are MNHNS and SASEGT. The V end was cut by 7 bases, the J end by 6 bases, with 10 bases between. CDR3 nucleotide sequence: TGTGCCAGCACCTCTCCGACCAATGAGCAGTTCTTC. Protein product: CASTSPTNEQFF.